These 14 T cell receptor beta chains originate from one sample sequenced in a study of molecular identifiers for immune sequencing clone quantification. TCRdb processed the PCR reads anew with MiXCR; each CDR3 protein has one entry. The sample carries around 480,000 distinct CDR3 sequences, approximately 25% recorded once. The sequenced sample was naive CD8+ T cells from blood, with Jurkat cell RNA spiked in. The subset is: FACS-sorted CD8+CD4-CCR7+CD45RA+ naive T cells. All receptors derive from a human donor in good health. Some libraries in this study had Jurkat cell RNA spiked in.

V is TRBV15 and J is TRBJ2-3; D gene ambiguous. CDR3 size: 16 residues. Germline V gene data show CDR1 as LNHNV and CDR2 as YYDKDF (reference sequence). The V and J ends lost 0 bases and 5 bases respectively, with 15 bases between them. The CDR3 reads CATSRDLVSGRDTQYF. The CDR3 DNA reads as TGTGCCACCAGCAGAGATCTCGTCTCGGGTAGAGATACGCAGTATTTT.

About this clonotype itself: The junction departs from the called germline gene at one end, perhaps through a read error. The genes are TRBV2 and TRBJ1-1, with D possibly TRBD1 on 5 matching bases. The CDR3 consists of 13 residues. The germline V gene has CDR1 SNHLY and CDR2 FYNNEI. The CDR3 here is CASSASTVAEAFF. As DNA, the CDR3 is TGTGCCAGCAGTGCCTCGACAGTAGCTGAGGCTTTCTTT.

The chain couples TRBV9 to TRBJ2-3; 10 bases are shared with TRBD2. With V trimmed by 0 bases and J by 1 base, 5 bases remained unmatched. The CDR3 is made up of 17 amino acids. Germline V gene lookup returns CDR1 SGDLS and CDR2 YYNGEE. The CDR3 sequence: CASSVGPGLAGTDTQYF. The CDR3 coding sequence is TGTGCCAGCAGCGTAGGCCCCGGACTAGCGGGCACAGATACGCAGTATTTT.

V gene TRBV4-2 combines with J gene TRBJ2-3; no firm D call. The CDR3 loop spans 13 amino acids. CDR1 LGHNA and CDR2 YNFKEQ come from the germline V gene. The germline V and J ends were trimmed by 1 base and 2 bases, with 4 bases remaining between them. The DNA of the CDR3 is TGTGCCAGCAGCCAAGTACACACAGATACGCAGTATTTT. This sequence encodes CASSQVHTDTQYF.

V usage is TRBV7-6 and J usage is TRBJ1-6; D is possibly TRBD1 (5 bases). The CDR3 is 16 amino acids. The germline V gene encodes CDR1 SGHVS and CDR2 FNYEAQ. V dropped 5 bases and J dropped 7 bases, with 18 bases sitting between them. Here the CDR3 reads CASSRNRDYENSPLHF. Written as DNA, the CDR3 is TGTGCCAGCAGCCGCAACCGGGACTATGAGAATTCACCCCTCCACTTT.

In this sample, this clonotype turned up a few times. This chain joins TRBV12-3 or TRBV12-4 and TRBJ2-3; D is ambiguous. The CDR3 is 11 residues long. V was trimmed by 8 bases and J by 9 bases, leaving 12 bases between them. The CDR3 region has the DNA TGTGCCAGCTTGTGGGGTGGGACGCAGTATTTT. Translation: CASLWGGTQYF.

This clonotype was detected a few times. This chain connects TRBV5-6 to TRBJ2-5; 9 nucleotides agree with TRBD2. Per germline, CDR1 SGHDT and CDR2 YYEEEE. Germline trimming cut 4 bases from V and 1 base from J; bases unmatched to any gene: 11. CDR3 length equals 17 residues. Written as DNA, the CDR3 is TGTGCCAGCAGCCCCACTTGGCTAGCGGGGAGCCAAGAGACCCAGTACTTC. This translates into CASSPTWLAGSQETQYF.

The J gene is TRBJ2-3, the V gene TRBV9; the D gene is possibly TRBD2 (6 bases). Germline V CDR1 and CDR2: SGDLS, YYNGEE. V gave up 7 bases and J gave up 0 bases, with 12 bases separating them. The CDR3 is 14 amino acids. CDR3 nucleotides: TGTGCCAGCGCTACCAGCGGGAGCACAGATACGCAGTATTTT. It yields the protein CASATSGSTDTQYF.

This sequence joins TRBV27 and TRBJ2-5, with 9 bases matching TRBD2. V shed 5 bases, J shed 1 base, and the junction held 14 bases outside the gene matches. Per the germline V gene, CDR1 is MNHEY and CDR2 is SMNVEV (reference sequence). The CDR3 has 18 residues. CDR3 in DNA: TGTGCCAGCAGTATCCACTACGGGGGTAGCGGGAGCCAAGAGACCCAGTACTTC. As protein: CASSIHYGGSGSQETQYF.

This clonotype was recorded a few times. The DNA of the CDR3 is TGCGCCAGCAGCCAGAGGGACAGTGCGGTGATTGATGAAGCTTTCTTT. Translation gives CASSQRDSAVIDEAFF. The chain uses TRBV4-1 and TRBJ1-1; TRBD1 matches 7 bases. V shed 3 bases and J 7 bases; nucleotides not matched to a gene: 14. Per the germline V gene, CDR1 is MGHRA and CDR2 is YSYEKL. The CDR3 loop spans 16 amino acids.

As regards this clonotype: A much larger clone lies one base from this, so it may be a read error. The genes are TRBV12-3 or TRBV12-4 and TRBJ2-7, with D possibly TRBD2 on 5 matching bases. Trimming removed 3 bases from V and 4 bases from J, with 10 bases in between. CDR3 length equals 13 residues. The CDR3 DNA is TGTGCCAGCAGTTTTGGGAGTATATACGAGCAGTACTTC. Protein: CASSFGSIYEQYF.

As to this clonotype: A much larger clone lies one base from this, so it may be a read error. The chain carries TRBV6-1 and TRBJ2-3; 15 bases line up with TRBD2. CDR3 size: 19 residues. Per germline, CDR1 MNHNS and CDR2 SASEGT. The CDR3 loop reads CASSDPGLAGGPYTDTLYF. CDR3 sequence (DNA): TGTGCCAGCAGTGATCCGGGACTAGCGGGGGGCCCGTACACAGATACGCTGTATTTT.

This clonotype was seen a few times. The chain is built from TRBV28 and TRBJ2-5, with 9 nucleotides matching TRBD2. Trimming at V came to 5 bases and at J to 3 bases, leaving 7 bases not matched to a gene. Germline V gene lookup returns CDR1 MDHEN and CDR2 SYDVKM. The CDR3 length is 15 residues. CDR3 DNA sequence: TGTGCCAGCAGTCCCTTAGCGGGAGTTGAAGAGACCCAGTACTTC. Protein sequence: CASSPLAGVEETQYF.

The chain has TRBV28 and TRBJ2-5; 10 nucleotides line up with TRBD1. The V and J ends lost 5 bases and 1 base, in that order; junction bases with no gene match: 7. Germline lookup yields CDR1 MDHEN and CDR2 SYDVKM. The CDR3 loop spans 16 amino acids. CDR3 amino acids: CASSQTTGGLQETQYF. DNA for the CDR3: TGTGCCAGCAGTCAAACGACAGGGGGCCTCCAAGAGACCCAGTACTTC. The variable domain in full, completed from reference TRBV28 and TRBJ2-5, reads DVKVTQSSRYLVKRTGEKVFLECVQDMDHENMFWYRQDPGLGLRLIYFSYDVKMKEKGDIPEGYSVSREKKERFSLILESASTNQTSMYLCASSQTTGGLQETQYFGPGTRLLVL.